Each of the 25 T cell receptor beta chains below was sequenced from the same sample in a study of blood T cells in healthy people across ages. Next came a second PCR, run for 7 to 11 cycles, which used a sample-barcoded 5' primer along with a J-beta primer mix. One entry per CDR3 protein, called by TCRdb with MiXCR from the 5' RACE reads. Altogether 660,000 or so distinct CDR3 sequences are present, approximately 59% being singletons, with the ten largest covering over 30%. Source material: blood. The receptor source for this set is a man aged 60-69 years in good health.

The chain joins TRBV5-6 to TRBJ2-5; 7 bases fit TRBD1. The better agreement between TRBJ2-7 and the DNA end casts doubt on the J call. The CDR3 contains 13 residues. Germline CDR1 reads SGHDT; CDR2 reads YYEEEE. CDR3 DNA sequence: TGTGCCAGCAGCCGTCCGACAGGGAACGAGCAGTACTTC. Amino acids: CASSRPTGNEQYF.

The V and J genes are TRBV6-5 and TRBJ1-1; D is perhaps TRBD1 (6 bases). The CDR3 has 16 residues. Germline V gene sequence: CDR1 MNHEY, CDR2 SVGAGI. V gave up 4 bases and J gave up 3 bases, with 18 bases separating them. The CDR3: CASSSQQGRGDTEAFF. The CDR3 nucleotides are TGTGCCAGCAGTTCCCAACAGGGTAGGGGGGACACTGAAGCTTTCTTT.

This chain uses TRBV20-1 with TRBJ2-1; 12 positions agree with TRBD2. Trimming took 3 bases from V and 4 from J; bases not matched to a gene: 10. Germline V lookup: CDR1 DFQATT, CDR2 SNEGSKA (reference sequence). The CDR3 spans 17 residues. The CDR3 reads CSARRASGGGIYNEQFF. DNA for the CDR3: TGCAGTGCTAGGCGTGCTAGCGGGGGGGGGATTTACAATGAGCAGTTCTTC.

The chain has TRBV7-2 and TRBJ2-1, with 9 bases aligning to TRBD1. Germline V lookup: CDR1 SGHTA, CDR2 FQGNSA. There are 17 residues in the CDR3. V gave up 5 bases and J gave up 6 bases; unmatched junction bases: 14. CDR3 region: CASSPQPGTGHGNEQFF. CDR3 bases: TGTGCCAGCAGCCCACAACCCGGGACAGGGCACGGCAATGAGCAGTTCTTC.

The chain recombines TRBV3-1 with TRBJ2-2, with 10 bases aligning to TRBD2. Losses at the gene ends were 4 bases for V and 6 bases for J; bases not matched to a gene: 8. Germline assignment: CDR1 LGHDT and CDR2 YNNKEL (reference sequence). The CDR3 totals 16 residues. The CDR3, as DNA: TGTGCCAGCAGCCCCGGAGTAGCGGGGGGATCCGGGGAGCTGTTTTTT. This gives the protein CASSPGVAGGSGELFF.

The CDR3 region has the DNA TGTGCCAGCAGATCTACTGCCTACGAGCAGTACTTC. Translated: CASRSTAYEQYF. The chain joins TRBV6-2 or TRBV6-3 to TRBJ2-7, with D uncertain. Germline V CDR1 and CDR2: MNHEY, SVGEGT. The ends were cut back, 6 bases at V and 2 bases at J, with 8 bases in the middle. The CDR3 is 12 amino acids.

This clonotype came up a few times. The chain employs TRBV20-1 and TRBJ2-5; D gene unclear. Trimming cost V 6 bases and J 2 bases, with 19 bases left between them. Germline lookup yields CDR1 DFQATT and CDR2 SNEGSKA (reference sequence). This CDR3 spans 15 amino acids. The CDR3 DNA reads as TGCAGTGCCAACGACCCCCGGGCCCTTCAAGAGACCCAGTACTTC. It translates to CSANDPRALQETQYF.

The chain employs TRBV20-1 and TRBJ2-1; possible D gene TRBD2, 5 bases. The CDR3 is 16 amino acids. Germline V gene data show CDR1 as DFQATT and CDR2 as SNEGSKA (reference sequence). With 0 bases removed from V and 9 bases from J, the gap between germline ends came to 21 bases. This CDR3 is CSARDLASLPTGEQFF. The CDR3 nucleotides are TGCAGTGCTAGAGATTTAGCTAGCCTTCCCACGGGTGAGCAGTTCTTC.

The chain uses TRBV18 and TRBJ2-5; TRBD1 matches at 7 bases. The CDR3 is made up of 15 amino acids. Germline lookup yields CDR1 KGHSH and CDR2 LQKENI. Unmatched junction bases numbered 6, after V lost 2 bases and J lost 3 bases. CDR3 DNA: TGTGCCAGCTCACCAGAGGGGGCCCGGAAAGAGACCCAGTACTTC. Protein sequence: CASSPEGARKETQYF.

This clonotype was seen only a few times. The DNA for the CDR3 is TGTGCCAGCAGCCAAGATATCACTAATGAAAAACTGTTTTTT. Translating it yields CASSQDITNEKLFF. J is TRBJ1-4 and V is TRBV4-2; D remains unclear. Germline values: CDR1 LGHNA, CDR2 YNFKEQ. With 0 bases removed from V and 2 bases from J, the gap between germline ends came to 4 bases. CDR3 size: 14 residues.

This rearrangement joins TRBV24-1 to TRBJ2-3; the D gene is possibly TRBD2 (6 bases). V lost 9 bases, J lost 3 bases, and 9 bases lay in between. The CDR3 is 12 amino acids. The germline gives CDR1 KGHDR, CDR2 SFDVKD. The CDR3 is CATEGGTDTQYF. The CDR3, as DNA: TGTGCCACCGAGGGAGGTACAGATACGCAGTATTTT.

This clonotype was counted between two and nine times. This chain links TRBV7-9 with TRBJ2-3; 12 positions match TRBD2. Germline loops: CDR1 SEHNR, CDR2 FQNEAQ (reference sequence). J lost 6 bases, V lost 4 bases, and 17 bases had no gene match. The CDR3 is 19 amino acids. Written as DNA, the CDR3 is TGTGCCAGCAGCTCCAATTTTCCCTCTAGCGGGGGGGTATCTGATACGCAGTATTTT. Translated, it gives CASSSNFPSSGGVSDTQYF.

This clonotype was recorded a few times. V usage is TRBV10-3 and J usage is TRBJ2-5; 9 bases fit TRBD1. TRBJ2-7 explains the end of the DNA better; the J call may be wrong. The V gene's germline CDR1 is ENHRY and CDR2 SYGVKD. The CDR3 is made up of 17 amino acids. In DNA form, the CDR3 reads TGTGCCATCAGTGAGCCGAACCTAGGGACAGGGTTCCACGAGCAGTACTTC. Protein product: CAISEPNLGTGFHEQYF.

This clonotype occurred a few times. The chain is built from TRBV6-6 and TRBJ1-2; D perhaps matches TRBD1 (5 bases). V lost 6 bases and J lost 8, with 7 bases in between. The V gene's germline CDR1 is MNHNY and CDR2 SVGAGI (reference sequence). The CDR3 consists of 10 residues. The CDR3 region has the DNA TGTGCCAGCAGGGGGCCCGGCTACACCTTC. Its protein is CASRGPGYTF.

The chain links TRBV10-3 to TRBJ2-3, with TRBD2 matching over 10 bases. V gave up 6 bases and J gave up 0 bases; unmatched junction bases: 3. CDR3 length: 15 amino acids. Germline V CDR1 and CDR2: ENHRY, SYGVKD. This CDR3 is CAISPLAGSTDTQYF. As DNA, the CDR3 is TGTGCCATCAGCCCACTAGCGGGGAGCACAGATACGCAGTATTTT.

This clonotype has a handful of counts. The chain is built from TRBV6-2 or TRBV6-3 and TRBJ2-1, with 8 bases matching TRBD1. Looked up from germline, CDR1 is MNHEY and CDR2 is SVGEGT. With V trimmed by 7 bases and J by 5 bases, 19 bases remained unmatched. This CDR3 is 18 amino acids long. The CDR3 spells CASTSVGGRGQGNNEQFF. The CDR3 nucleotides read TGTGCCAGCACTTCCGTAGGTGGCCGAGGACAGGGCAACAATGAGCAGTTCTTC.

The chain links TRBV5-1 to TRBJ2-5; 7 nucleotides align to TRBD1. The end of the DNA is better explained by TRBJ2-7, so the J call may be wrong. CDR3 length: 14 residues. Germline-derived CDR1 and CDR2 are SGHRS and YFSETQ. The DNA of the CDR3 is TGCGCCAGCAGTGGCGGGCTGACAGGGACCGAGCAGTACTTC. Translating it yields CASSGGLTGTEQYF.

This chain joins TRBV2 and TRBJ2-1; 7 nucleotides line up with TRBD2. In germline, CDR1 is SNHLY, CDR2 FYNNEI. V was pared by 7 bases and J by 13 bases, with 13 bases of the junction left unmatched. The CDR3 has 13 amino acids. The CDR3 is CASIEGRGKTQFF. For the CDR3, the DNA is TGTGCCAGCATCGAGGGGCGGGGGAAGACCCAGTTCTTC.

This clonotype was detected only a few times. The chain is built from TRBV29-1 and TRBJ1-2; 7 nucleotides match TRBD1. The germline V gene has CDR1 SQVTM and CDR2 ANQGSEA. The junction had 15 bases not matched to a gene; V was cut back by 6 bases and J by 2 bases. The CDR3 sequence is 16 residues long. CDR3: CSVSQYGGGANYGYTF. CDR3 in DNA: TGCAGCGTCTCCCAATATGGAGGGGGCGCCAACTATGGCTACACCTTC.

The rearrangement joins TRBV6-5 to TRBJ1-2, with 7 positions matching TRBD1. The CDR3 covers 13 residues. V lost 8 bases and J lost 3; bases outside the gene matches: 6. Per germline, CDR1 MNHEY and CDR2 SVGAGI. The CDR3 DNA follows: TGTGCCAGCCCATGGGACAGATACTATGGCTACACCTTC. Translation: CASPWDRYYGYTF.

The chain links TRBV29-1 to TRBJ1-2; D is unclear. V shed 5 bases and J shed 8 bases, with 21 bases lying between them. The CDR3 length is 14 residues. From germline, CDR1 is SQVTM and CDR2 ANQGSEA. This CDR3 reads CSVPKSIGSEGYTF. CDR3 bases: TGCAGCGTTCCGAAGTCAATTGGGTCGGAAGGCTACACCTTC.

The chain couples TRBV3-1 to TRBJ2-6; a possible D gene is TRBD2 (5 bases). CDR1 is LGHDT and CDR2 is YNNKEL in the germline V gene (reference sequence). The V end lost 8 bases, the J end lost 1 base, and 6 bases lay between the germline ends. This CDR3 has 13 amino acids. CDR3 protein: CASGRSGANVLTF. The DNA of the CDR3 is TGTGCCAGCGGGAGATCTGGGGCCAACGTCCTGACTTTC.

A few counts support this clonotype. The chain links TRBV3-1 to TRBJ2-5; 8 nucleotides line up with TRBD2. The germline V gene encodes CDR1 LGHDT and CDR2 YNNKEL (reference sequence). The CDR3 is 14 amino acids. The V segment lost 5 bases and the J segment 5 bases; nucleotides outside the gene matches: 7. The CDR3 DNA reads TGTGCCAGCAGCGGAGCGGGGGCCGGGGAGACCCAGTACTTC. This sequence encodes CASSGAGAGETQYF.

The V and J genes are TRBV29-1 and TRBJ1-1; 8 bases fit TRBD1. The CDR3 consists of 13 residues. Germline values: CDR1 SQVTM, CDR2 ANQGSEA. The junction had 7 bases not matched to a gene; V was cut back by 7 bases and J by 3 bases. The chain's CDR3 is CSAEQGDDTEAFF. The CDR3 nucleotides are TGCAGCGCGGAACAGGGGGATGACACTGAAGCTTTCTTT.

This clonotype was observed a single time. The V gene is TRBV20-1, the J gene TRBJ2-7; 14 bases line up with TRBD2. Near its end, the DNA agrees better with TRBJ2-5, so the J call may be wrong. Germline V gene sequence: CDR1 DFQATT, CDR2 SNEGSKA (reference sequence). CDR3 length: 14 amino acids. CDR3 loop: CSAGLAGGTETQYF. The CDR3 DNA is TGCAGTGCTGGACTAGCGGGGGGAACGGAGACCCAGTACTTC.